This TCR beta chain derives from a study of sequential checkpoint blockade in melanoma. Whole-study context: First-line arms were nivolumab then ipilimumab, or the reverse, randomized 1:1.

CDR1 and CDR2 from the germline V gene are SEHNR and FQNEAQ (reference sequence). The CDR3 has 14 residues. As to treatment: randomized to nivolumab then ipilimumab (arm A) or the reverse (arm B). Live CD3+CD8+ CD19− CD56− cells were sorted from PBMCs. Profiling relied on immunoSEQ multiplex PCR, and the TCRdb table lists in-frame clones only, not all of them. The sample lists over 10,000 clones, 75% to 80% seen once, with under 13% in the top ten. The sequenced sample was CD8+ T cells sorted from blood (inferred from file names), obtained from a patient given nivolumab and ipilimumab in sequence. The sequence was obtained from a human donor with melanoma. V and J are TRBV7-9 and TRBJ2-5; 10 nucleotides match TRBD2. Gene TRBJ2-7 matches the end of the DNA better, so the J call may be wrong. The CDR3 DNA sequence: TGTGCCAGCAGCCCTAGCGGGAGCTCCTACGAGCAGTACTTC. It codes for CASSPSGSSYEQYF.